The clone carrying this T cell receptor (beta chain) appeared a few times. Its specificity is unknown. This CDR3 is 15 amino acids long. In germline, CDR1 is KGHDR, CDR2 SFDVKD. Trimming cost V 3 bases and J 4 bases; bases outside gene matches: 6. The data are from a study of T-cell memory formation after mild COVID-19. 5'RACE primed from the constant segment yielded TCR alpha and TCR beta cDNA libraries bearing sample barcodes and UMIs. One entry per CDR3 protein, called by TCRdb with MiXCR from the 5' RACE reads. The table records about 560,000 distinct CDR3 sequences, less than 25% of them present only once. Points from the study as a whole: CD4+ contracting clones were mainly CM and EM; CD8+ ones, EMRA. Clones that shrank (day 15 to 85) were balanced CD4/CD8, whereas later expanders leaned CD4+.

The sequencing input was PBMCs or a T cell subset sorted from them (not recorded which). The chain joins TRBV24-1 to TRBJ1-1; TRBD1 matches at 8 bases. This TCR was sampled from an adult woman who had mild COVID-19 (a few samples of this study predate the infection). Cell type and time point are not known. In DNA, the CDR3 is TGTGCCACCAGTGATCCCGGAACAGGGGGCACTGAAGCTTTCTTT. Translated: CATSDPGTGGTEAFF.